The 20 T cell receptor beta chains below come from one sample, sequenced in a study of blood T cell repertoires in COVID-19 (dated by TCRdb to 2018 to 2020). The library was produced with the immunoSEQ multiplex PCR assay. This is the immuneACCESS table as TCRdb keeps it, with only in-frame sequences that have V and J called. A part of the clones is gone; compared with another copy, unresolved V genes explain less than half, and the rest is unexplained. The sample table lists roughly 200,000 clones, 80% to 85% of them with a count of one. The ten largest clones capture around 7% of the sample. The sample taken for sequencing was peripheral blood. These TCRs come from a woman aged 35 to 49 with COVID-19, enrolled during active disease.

CDR3 DNA: TGTGCCAGCAGCATAGACAGGGCCACTGAAGCTTTCTTT. The encoded protein is CASSIDRATEAFF. The gene calls are TRBV27 and TRBJ1-1; 7 bases are a match to TRBD1. V was clipped by 6 bases and J by 4 bases; unmatched bases: 5. Germline V gene data show CDR1 as MNHEY and CDR2 as SMNVEV (reference sequence). This CDR3 comprises 13 residues.

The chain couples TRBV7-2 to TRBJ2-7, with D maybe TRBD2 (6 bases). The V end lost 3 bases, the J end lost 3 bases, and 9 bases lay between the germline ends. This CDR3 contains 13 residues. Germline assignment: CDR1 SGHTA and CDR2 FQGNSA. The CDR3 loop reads CASSLRSGYEQYF. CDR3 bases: TGTGCCAGCAGCTTGCGTAGCGGCTACGAGCAGTACTTC. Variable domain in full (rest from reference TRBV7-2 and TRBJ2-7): GAGVSQSPSNKVTEKGKDVELRCDPISGHTALYWYRQSLGQGLEFLIYFQGNSAPDKSGLPSDRFSAERTGGSVSTLTIQRTQQEDSAVYLCASSLRSGYEQYFGPGTRLTVT.

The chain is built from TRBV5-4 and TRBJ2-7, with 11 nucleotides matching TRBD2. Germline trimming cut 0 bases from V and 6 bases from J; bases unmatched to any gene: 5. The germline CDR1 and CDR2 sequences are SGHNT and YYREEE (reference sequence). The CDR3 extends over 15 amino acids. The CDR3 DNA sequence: TGTGCCAGCAGCTTGGCGCGTAGCGGGAGGGGCGAGCAGTACTTC. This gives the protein CASSLARSGRGEQYF.

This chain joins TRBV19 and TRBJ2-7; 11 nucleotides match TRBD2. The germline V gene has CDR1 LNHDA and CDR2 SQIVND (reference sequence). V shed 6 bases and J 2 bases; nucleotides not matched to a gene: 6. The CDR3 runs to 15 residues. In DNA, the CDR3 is TGTGCCAGTAGGGAGGGACTAGCGGACCCCTACGAGCAGTACTTC. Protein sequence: CASREGLADPYEQYF.

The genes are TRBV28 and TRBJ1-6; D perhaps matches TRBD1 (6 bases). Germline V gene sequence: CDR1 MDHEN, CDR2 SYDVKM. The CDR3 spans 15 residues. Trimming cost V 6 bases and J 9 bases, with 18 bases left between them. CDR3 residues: CASRIRQEAGSPLHF. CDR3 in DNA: TGTGCCAGCAGAATCCGACAGGAGGCTGGTTCACCCCTCCACTTT.

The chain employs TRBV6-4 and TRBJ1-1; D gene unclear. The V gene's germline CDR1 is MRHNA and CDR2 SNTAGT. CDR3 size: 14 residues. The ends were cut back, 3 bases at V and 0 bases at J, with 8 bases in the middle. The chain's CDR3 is CASSESNLNTEAFF. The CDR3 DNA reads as TGTGCCAGCAGTGAGAGCAACCTGAACACTGAAGCTTTCTTT.

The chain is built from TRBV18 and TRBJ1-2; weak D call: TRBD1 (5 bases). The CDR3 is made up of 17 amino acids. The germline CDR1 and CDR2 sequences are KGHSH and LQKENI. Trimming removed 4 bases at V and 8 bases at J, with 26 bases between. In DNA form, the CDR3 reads TGTGCCAGCTCACTTACCCGCCAGGGAGGGAGCCTTTGGGGCTACACCTTC. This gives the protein CASSLTRQGGSLWGYTF.

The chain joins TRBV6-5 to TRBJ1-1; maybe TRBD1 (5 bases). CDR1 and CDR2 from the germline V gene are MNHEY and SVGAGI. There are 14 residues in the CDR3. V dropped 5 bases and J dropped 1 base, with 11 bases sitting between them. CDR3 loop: CASSTRRGNTEAFF. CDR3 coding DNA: TGTGCCAGCAGTACCCGAAGGGGGAACACTGAAGCTTTCTTT.

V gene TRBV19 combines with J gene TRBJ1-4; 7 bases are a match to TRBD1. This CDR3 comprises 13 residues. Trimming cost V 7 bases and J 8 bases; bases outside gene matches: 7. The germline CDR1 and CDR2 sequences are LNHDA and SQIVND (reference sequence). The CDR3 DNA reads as TGTGCCAGTACGCGACAGGGTGCGGAAAAACTGTTTTTT. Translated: CASTRQGAEKLFF. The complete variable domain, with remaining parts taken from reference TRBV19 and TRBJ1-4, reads DGGITQSPKYLFRKEGQNVTLSCEQNLNHDAMYWYRQDPGQGLRLIYYSQIVNDFQKGDIAEGYSVSREKKESFPLTVTSAQKNPTAFYLCASTRQGAEKLFFGSGTQLSVL.

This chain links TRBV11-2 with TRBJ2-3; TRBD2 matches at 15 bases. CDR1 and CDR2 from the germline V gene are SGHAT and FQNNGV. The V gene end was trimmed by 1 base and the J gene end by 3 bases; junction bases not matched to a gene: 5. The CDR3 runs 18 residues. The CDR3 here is CASSLVGGTSGRTDTQYF. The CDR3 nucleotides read TGTGCCAGCAGCTTAGTGGGGGGGACTAGCGGGAGGACAGATACGCAGTATTTT.

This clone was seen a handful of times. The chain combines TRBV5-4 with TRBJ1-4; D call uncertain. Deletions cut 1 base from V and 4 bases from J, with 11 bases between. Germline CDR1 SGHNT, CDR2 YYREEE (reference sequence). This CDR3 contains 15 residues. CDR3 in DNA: TGTGCCAGCAGCTTGAATGCGGAATTTAATGAAAAACTGTTTTTT. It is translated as CASSLNAEFNEKLFF.

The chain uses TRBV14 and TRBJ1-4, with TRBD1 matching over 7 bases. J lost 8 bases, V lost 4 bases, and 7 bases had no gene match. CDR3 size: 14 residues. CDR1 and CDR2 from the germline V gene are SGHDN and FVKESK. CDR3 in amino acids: CASSRQTGNEKLFF. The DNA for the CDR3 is TGTGCCAGCAGCCGCCAGACAGGGAACGAAAAACTGTTTTTT.

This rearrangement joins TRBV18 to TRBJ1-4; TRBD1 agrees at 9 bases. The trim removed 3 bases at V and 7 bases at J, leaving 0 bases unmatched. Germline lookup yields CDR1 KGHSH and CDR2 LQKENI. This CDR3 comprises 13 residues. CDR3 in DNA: TGTGCCAGCTCACCGGACAGGGGTGAAAAACTGTTTTTT. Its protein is CASSPDRGEKLFF.

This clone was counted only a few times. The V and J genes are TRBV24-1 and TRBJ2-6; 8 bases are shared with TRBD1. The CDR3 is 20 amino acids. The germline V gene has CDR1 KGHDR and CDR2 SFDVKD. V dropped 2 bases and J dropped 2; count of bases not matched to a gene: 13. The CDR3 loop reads CATSDSRTGPDGAGANVLTF. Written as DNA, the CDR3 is TGTGCCACCAGTGATTCAAGGACAGGGCCCGATGGAGCTGGGGCCAACGTCCTGACTTTC.

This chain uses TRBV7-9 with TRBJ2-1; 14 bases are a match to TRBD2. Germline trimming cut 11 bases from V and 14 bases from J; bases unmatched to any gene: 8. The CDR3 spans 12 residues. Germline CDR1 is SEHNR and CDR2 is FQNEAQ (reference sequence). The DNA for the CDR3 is TGTGCCTTAGAATCGGGACTAGCGGGGGAGTTCTTC. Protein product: CALESGLAGEFF.

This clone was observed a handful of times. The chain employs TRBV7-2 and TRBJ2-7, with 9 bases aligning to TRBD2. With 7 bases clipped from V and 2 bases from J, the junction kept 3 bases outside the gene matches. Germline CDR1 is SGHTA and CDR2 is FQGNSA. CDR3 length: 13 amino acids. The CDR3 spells CASTLAGPYEQYF. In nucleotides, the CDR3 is TGTGCCAGCACCCTAGCGGGGCCCTACGAGCAGTACTTC.

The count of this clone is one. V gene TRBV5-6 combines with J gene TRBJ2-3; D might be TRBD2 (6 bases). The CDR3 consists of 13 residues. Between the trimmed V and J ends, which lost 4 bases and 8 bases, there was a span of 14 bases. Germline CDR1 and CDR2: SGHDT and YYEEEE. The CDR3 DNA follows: TGTGCCAGCAGCCCAGCTAGCGCTAGTACGCAGTATTTT. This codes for CASSPASASTQYF.

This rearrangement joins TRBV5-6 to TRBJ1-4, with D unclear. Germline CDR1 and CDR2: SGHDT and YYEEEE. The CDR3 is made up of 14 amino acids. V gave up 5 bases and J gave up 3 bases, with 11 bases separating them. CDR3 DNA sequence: TGTGCCAGCAGACTTGAGAGGGCTAATGAAAAACTGTTTTTT. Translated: CASRLERANEKLFF.

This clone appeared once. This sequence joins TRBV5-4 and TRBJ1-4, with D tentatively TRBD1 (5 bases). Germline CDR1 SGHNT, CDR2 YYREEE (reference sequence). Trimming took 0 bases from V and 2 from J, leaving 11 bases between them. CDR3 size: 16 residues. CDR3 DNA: TGTGCCAGCAGCTTGGTACGGGGGGGGACTAATGAAAAACTGTTTTTT. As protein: CASSLVRGGTNEKLFF.

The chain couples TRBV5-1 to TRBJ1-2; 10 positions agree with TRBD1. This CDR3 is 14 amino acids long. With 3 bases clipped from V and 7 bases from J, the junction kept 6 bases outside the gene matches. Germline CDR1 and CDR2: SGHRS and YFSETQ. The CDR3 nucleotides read TGCGCCAGCAGCTGGGGGGACAGGGGTTTTGGCTACACCTTC. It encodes CASSWGDRGFGYTF.